This T cell receptor beta chain came from a study of T-cell memory formation after mild COVID-19. Study outcomes and limitations: CD4+ contracting clones lay mainly in CM and EM, CD8+ ones in EMRA. Clones contracting over day 15 to 85 were CD4/CD8 balanced, with later expanders leaning CD4+. The pre-infection memory compartment contained some responding clones, suggesting cross-reactive memory joined.

CDR3 size: 16 residues. Trimming cost V 3 bases and J 0 bases; bases outside gene matches: 3. Germline CDR1 is SGDLS and CDR2 is YYNGEE. After 5'RACE with constant-segment primers, TCR alpha and TCR beta cDNA libraries carrying sample barcodes and UMIs were obtained. One entry per CDR3 protein, called by TCRdb with MiXCR from the 5' RACE reads. Of 100,000 to 150,000 distinct CDR3 sequences in the sample, around 15% were seen once. Notes on this clonotype: Antigen unknown.

The TCR comes from a man between 18 and 29 years old who had mild COVID-19 (a few samples of this study predate the infection). Cell type and time point are not known. Sequencing was carried out using PBMCs or a T cell subset sorted from them (not recorded which). This chain joins TRBV9 and TRBJ2-6, with 7 bases lining up with TRBD1. The chain's CDR3 is CASSETGASGANVLTF. The CDR3 DNA reads as TGTGCCAGCAGCGAAACAGGGGCCTCTGGGGCCAACGTCCTGACTTTC.